This note documents a single T cell receptor beta chain sequence. CDR1 is MNHEY and CDR2 is SVGAGI in the germline V gene. The CDR3 covers 13 residues. Trimming took off 2 bases at V and 10 bases at J, with 14 bases between the two ends. These data are taken from a study of identical twins. One entry per CDR3 protein results from TCRdb running MiXCR on the 5' RACE reads. The table records some 190,000 distinct CDR3 sequences, about 15% of them present only once. These data were likewise used in another study, on T cells expressing NK-cell markers.

The specimen sequenced was CD8+ T cells sorted from blood. The genes are TRBV6-5 and TRBJ1-1; D is ambiguous. The TCR originated in a woman younger than 35 in good health. In nucleotides, the CDR3 is TGTGCCAGCAGTTACGATGGCTCAGACGGAGCTTTCTTT. Translation gives CASSYDGSDGAFF.